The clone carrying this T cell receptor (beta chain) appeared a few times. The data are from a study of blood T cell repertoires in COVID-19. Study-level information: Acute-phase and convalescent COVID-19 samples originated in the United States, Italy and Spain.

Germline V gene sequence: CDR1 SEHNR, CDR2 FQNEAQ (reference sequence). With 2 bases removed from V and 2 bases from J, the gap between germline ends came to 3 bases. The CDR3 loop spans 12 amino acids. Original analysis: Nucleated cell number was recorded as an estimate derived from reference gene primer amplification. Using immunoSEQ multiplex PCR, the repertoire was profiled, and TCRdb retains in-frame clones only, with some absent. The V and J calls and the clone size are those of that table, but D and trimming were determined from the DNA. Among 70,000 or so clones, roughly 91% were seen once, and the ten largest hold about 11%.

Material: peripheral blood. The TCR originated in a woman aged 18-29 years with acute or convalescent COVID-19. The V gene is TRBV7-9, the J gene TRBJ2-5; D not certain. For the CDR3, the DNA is TGTGCCAGCAGCTTACCTCAAGAGACCCAGTACTTC. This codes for CASSLPQETQYF.